Below, 18 T cell receptor beta chains from the same sample are listed, as sequenced in a study of cytomegalovirus exposure and HLA in healthy donors. 60 Vbeta and 13 Jbeta primers were used in PCR. Data came from immunoSEQ multiplex PCR; TCRdb stores just in-frame clones and leaves some out. The sample shows over 100,000 clones, more than 75% of them seen only once. The sequenced sample consisted of PBMCs. The receptors were sampled from a male donor in good health and CMV-seronegative.

The chain is built from TRBV5-6 and TRBJ1-6, with 8 bases lining up with TRBD1. Trimming at V came to 1 base and at J to 10 bases, leaving 7 bases not matched to a gene. CDR1 is SGHDT, CDR2 YYEEEE, per germline. The CDR3 runs 15 residues. CDR3 in DNA: TGTGCCAGCAGCTTGCCCCGGACAGGGAAATCACCCCTCCACTTT. This sequence encodes CASSLPRTGKSPLHF.

The chain combines TRBV18 with TRBJ2-7; 7 bases fit TRBD2. Trimming removed 2 bases from V and 0 bases from J; junction bases left unmatched: 7. This CDR3 region has 16 residues. CDR1 KGHSH and CDR2 LQKENI come from the germline V gene. The CDR3 nucleotides read TGTGCCAGCTCACCAATTGGGGGGGGAAGCTCCTACGAGCAGTACTTC. Its translation is CASSPIGGGSSYEQYF.

The chain recombines TRBV7-8 with TRBJ1-2; unclear D gene. The CDR3 spans 10 residues. V was pared by 5 bases and J by 7 bases, with 5 bases between. Germline V gives CDR1 SGHVS, CDR2 FQNEAQ. DNA for the CDR3: TGTGCCAGCAGCCCAGGTGGCTACACCTTC. Translated: CASSPGGYTF.

This clone was observed once. The chain combines TRBV11-2 with TRBJ1-3; a weak D match, TRBD1 (5 bases). Germline CDR1 SGHAT, CDR2 FQNNGV. The CDR3 is made up of 15 amino acids. Trimming took 0 bases from V and 11 from J, leaving 17 bases between them. In DNA form, the CDR3 reads TGTGCCAGCAGCTTAGATCAAGGGACTCCCAGGGCCATATATTTT. Its translation: CASSLDQGTPRAIYF.

The genes are TRBV6-5 and TRBJ1-2; the D is unclear. CDR1 and CDR2 from the germline V gene are MNHEY and SVGAGI. CDR3 size: 14 residues. The V end was cut by 0 bases, the J end by 8 bases, with 13 bases between. The CDR3 DNA reads as TGTGCCAGCAGTTACTCTTACGTGCGGGCCGGCTACACCTTC. This codes for CASSYSYVRAGYTF.

CDR3 region: CASRYMTGSQETQYF. For the CDR3, the DNA is TGTGCCAGCAGGTACATGACAGGGAGCCAAGAGACCCAGTACTTC. J is TRBJ2-5 and V is TRBV7-9, with 7 bases lining up with TRBD1. Germline V gives CDR1 SEHNR, CDR2 FQNEAQ (reference sequence). After removal of 6 bases from V and 1 base from J, the junction contained 8 bases not matched to a gene. This CDR3 region has 15 residues.

The V and J genes are TRBV7-9 and TRBJ1-2; 7 positions agree with TRBD1. The CDR3 has 14 residues. Germline V lookup: CDR1 SEHNR, CDR2 FQNEAQ (reference sequence). The trim removed 5 bases at V and 6 bases at J, leaving 9 bases unmatched. The CDR3, as DNA: TGTGCCAGCAGCCTGACAGGGACTCTCGATGGCTACACCTTC. Its translation is CASSLTGTLDGYTF.

J is TRBJ2-7 and V is TRBV6-6, with 10 bases identical to TRBD2. The length of the CDR3 is 15 residues. With 6 bases clipped from V and 2 bases from J, the junction kept 7 bases outside the gene matches. Germline loops: CDR1 MNHNY, CDR2 SVGAGI (reference sequence). This CDR3 reads CASRTSGGAAYEQYF. CDR3 DNA: TGTGCCAGCAGAACAAGCGGGGGGGCCGCCTACGAGCAGTACTTC.

Only a few counts were recorded for this clone. V is TRBV14 and J is TRBJ1-3, with D uncertain. Trimming removed 1 base from V and 7 bases from J, with 8 bases in between. Germline CDR1 SGHDN, CDR2 FVKESK. CDR3 length: 13 amino acids. The CDR3 is CASSQGASNTIYF. The CDR3 nucleotides read TGTGCCAGCAGCCAAGGGGCTTCGAACACCATATATTTT.

In this sample, this clone turned up a few times. CDR3 region: CASSLGAGATNEKLFF. CDR3 bases: TGCGCCAGCAGCTTGGGGGCCGGGGCAACTAATGAAAAACTGTTTTTT. The gene calls are TRBV5-1 and TRBJ1-4; D gene unclear. Germline V gene lookup returns CDR1 SGHRS and CDR2 YFSETQ. The CDR3 loop spans 16 amino acids. Trimming shortened V by 0 bases and J by 0 bases, and 9 bases separated the two germline ends.

Notes on this clone: A read error may produce the germline difference seen at one junction end. The J gene is TRBJ1-2, the V gene TRBV7-9, with D possibly TRBD1 on 5 matching bases. The CDR3 consists of 12 residues. The germline V gene encodes CDR1 SEHNR and CDR2 FQNEAQ (reference sequence). CDR3 in amino acids: CSSSLGRGGNTF. Here the CDR3 DNA reads TGTTCCAGCAGCTTGGGGAGGGGAGGCAACACCTTC.

This clone appeared once. The V call is TRBV7-2, the J call TRBJ2-1, with TRBD2 as a possible D gene (5 bases). Germline V gene lookup returns CDR1 SGHTA and CDR2 FQGNSA. The CDR3 sequence is 12 residues long. V was clipped by 1 base and J by 13 bases, with 11 bases between them. DNA of the CDR3: TGTGCCAGCAGCTTAGATCGGCGGGCCCAGTTCTTC. It is translated as CASSLDRRAQFF.

V usage is TRBV7-9 and J usage is TRBJ2-3; D call uncertain. V lost 1 base, J lost 0 bases, and 8 bases lay in between. The CDR3 loop spans 15 amino acids. CDR1 SEHNR and CDR2 FQNEAQ come from the germline V gene (reference sequence). CDR3 loop: CASSLVPTSTDTQYF. CDR3 bases: TGTGCCAGCAGCTTAGTTCCTACTAGCACAGATACGCAGTATTTT.

Written as DNA, the CDR3 is TGTGCCAGCAGCTCCCTAGCGGGGGGGAACTCCTACAATGAGCAGTTCTTC. It specifies CASSSLAGGNSYNEQFF. V and J are TRBV5-4 and TRBJ2-1, with TRBD2 matching over 12 bases. The CDR3 has 17 amino acids. CDR1 and CDR2 (germline): SGHNT, YYREEE (reference sequence). J gave up 0 bases and V 3 bases, and 4 bases lay outside the gene matches.

The gene calls are TRBV2 and TRBJ2-5; 9 nucleotides align to TRBD1. The CDR3 sequence is 16 residues long. The germline gives CDR1 SNHLY, CDR2 FYNNEI. Germline trimming cut 3 bases from V and 4 bases from J; bases unmatched to any gene: 9. This CDR3 is CASSDEPGQGRETQYF. The CDR3 nucleotides read TGTGCCAGCAGTGATGAGCCGGGACAGGGAAGAGAGACCCAGTACTTC.

The rearrangement links TRBV18 to TRBJ2-2; no reliable D call. CDR3 size: 12 residues. Germline CDR1 reads KGHSH; CDR2 reads LQKENI. The V and J ends lost 2 bases and 8 bases respectively, with 6 bases between them. Written as DNA, the CDR3 is TGTGCCAGCTCACCAAACCAGGGGGAGCTGTTTTTT. Translated: CASSPNQGELFF. Together with reference TRBV18 and TRBJ2-2, the CDR3 gives the full variable domain: NAGVMQNPRHLVRRRGQEARLRCSPMKGHSHVYWYRQLPEEGLKFMVYLQKENIIDESGMPKERFSAEFPKEGPSILRIQQVVRGDSAAYFCASSPNQGELFFGEGSRLTVL.

With respect to this clone: Its ends do not fully match the called genes, so a read error is possible. The chain links TRBV7-7 to TRBJ2-3; 10 bases align to TRBD2. The CDR3 totals 15 residues. Germline V gives CDR1 SSHAT, CDR2 FNYEAQ (reference sequence). CDR3 sequence (DNA): TGTGCTAGCAGCCCTAGCGGGGGACGAGGGGATACGCAGTATTTT. Residues: CASSPSGGRGDTQYF. The entire variable domain, with the rest obtained from reference TRBV7-7 and TRBJ2-3, is as follows: GAGVSQSPRYKVTKRGQDVTLRCDPISSHATLYWYQQALGQGPEFLTYFNYEAQPDKSGLPSDRFSAERPEGSISTLTIQRTEQRDSAMYRCASSPSGGRGDTQYFGPGTRLTVL.

This chain links TRBV19 with TRBJ2-2, with D tentatively TRBD1 (5 bases). In germline, CDR1 is LNHDA, CDR2 SQIVND (reference sequence). V was cut by 2 bases and J by 1 base, with 11 bases left in between. This CDR3 has 16 residues. CDR3 DNA: TGTGCCAGTAGTATATGGGGCCGAATGAACACCGGGGAGCTGTTTTTT. Translated: CASSIWGRMNTGELFF.